These 20 T cell receptor beta chains were sequenced from one sample in a study of regulatory T cells in long-lasting Graves disease. Investigators prepared the TCR beta libraries by applying iRepertoire HTBI primers and Arm-PCR of CDR3 regions. Each CDR3 protein gets one entry after TCRdb re-called the multiplex PCR reads with MiXCR. The repertoire has some 370,000 distinct CDR3 sequences, roughly 25% of them found once; the top ten carry approximately 30%. Time point defined: persistent/refractory GD, antithyroid drugs over 5 years with positive TRAb. Extracted RNA from PBMCs served as the source of the TCR library. The sequencing used peripheral blood mononuclear cells (PBMCs), collected when the disease was refractory, from a patient treated with antithyroid drugs. These receptors were collected from a woman in her forties with Graves disease.

This clonotype was seen many times. The V call is TRBV20-1, the J call TRBJ1-2, with D hard to call. CDR3 length: 14 residues. V lost 0 bases and J 5 bases, leaving 13 bases between the germline ends. Germline CDR1 is DFQATT and CDR2 is SNEGSKA (reference sequence). The chain's CDR3 is CSARDYGFRYGYTF. The CDR3 nucleotides read TGCAGTGCTAGAGATTATGGGTTTAGGTATGGCTACACCTTC.

This clonotype has only a few counts. The genes are TRBV7-8 and TRBJ1-1; no reliable D call. The CDR3 contains 16 residues. Per germline, CDR1 SGHVS and CDR2 FQNEAQ. With 1 base removed from V and 4 bases from J, the gap between germline ends came to 16 bases. The DNA for the CDR3 is TGTGCCAGCAGCTTAGGGGCACTGGGGTTGGGCACTGAAGCTTTCTTT. Translation gives CASSLGALGLGTEAFF.

With respect to this clonotype: Relative to the germline gene, one junction end is altered; a read error may explain this. The chain has TRBV6-2 or TRBV6-3 and TRBJ1-4; no clear D gene. CDR1 is MNHEY and CDR2 is SVGEGT in the germline V gene. This CDR3 region has 17 residues. CDR3 in amino acids: CAGSYSDLIVRNEKLFF. The CDR3 DNA sequence: TGTGCCGGCAGTTACTCGGACCTTATCGTCAGGAATGAAAAACTGTTTTTT.

This clonotype was counted ten times or more. The J gene is TRBJ1-5, the V gene TRBV28; D is possibly TRBD1 (6 bases). Germline lookup yields CDR1 MDHEN and CDR2 SYDVKM. The CDR3 runs to 15 residues. The V and J ends lost 7 bases and 1 base respectively, with 14 bases between them. CDR3 region: CASNHRDKSNQPQHF. DNA of the CDR3: TGTGCCAGCAACCACCGGGACAAAAGCAATCAGCCCCAGCATTTT.

This clonotype has a count of ten or more. The chain links TRBV6-5 to TRBJ2-2; TRBD2 matches 7 bases. CDR1 and CDR2 (germline): MNHEY, SVGAGI. CDR3 size: 17 residues. V was clipped by 2 bases and J by 7 bases; unmatched bases: 13. CDR3 protein: CASSYDSSRERVGELFF. In DNA form, the CDR3 reads TGTGCCAGCAGTTACGACTCGTCGCGGGAGCGGGTCGGGGAGCTGTTTTTT.

In its sample, this clonotype was seen many times. The J gene is TRBJ1-5, the V gene TRBV28; no clear D gene. The CDR3 sequence is 11 residues long. The V and J ends lost 7 bases and 6 bases respectively, with 7 bases between them. Germline values: CDR1 MDHEN, CDR2 SYDVKM. The CDR3 here is CASMNGQPQHF. The CDR3 nucleotides are TGTGCCAGCATGAACGGTCAGCCCCAGCATTTT.

This clonotype appeared many times. V usage is TRBV2 and J usage is TRBJ2-6; D may be TRBD1 or TRBD2 (5 bases each). Trimming removed 6 bases from V and 1 base from J, with 13 bases in between. The germline V gene has CDR1 SNHLY and CDR2 FYNNEI. The CDR3 sequence is 16 residues long. The CDR3 sequence: CASRGTVASGANVLTF. CDR3 DNA: TGTGCCAGCAGGGGGACGGTAGCTTCTGGGGCCAACGTCCTGACTTTC. The full variable domain, completed using reference TRBV2 and TRBJ2-6, is EPEVTQTPSHQVTQMGQEVILRCVPISNHLYFYWYRQILGQKVEFLVSFYNNEISEKSEIFDDQFSVERPDGSNFTLKIRSTKLEDSAMYFCASRGTVASGANVLTFGAGSRLTVL.

This clonotype occurred many times. This sequence joins TRBV12-3 or TRBV12-4 and TRBJ1-1; 7 nucleotides match TRBD1. CDR3 size: 13 residues. The junction had 5 bases not matched to a gene; V was cut back by 6 bases and J by 4 bases. The chain's CDR3 is CASRTGLGTEAFF. The DNA of the CDR3 is TGTGCCAGCAGGACAGGGTTAGGCACTGAAGCTTTCTTT.

This clonotype was seen many times. The chain links TRBV5-1 to TRBJ1-6; 7 positions agree with TRBD1. The length of the CDR3 is 14 residues. Germline CDR1 reads SGHRS; CDR2 reads YFSETQ. J gave up 7 bases and V 3 bases, and 4 bases lay outside the gene matches. CDR3 bases: TGCGCCAGCAGCTCAACAGGGGACAATTCACCCCTCCACTTT. This codes for CASSSTGDNSPLHF. The full variable domain, its missing parts supplied by reference TRBV5-1 and TRBJ1-6, is KAGVTQTPRYLIKTRGQQVTLSCSPISGHRSVSWYQQTPGQGLQFLFEYFSETQRNKGNFPGRFSGRQFSNSRSEMNVSTLELGDSALYLCASSSTGDNSPLHFGNGTRLTVT.

This clonotype has at least ten counts. The chain has TRBV3-1 and TRBJ2-7; 7 nucleotides line up with TRBD2. The ends lost 5 bases at V and 6 bases at J; junction bases unmatched: 4. Germline CDR1 and CDR2: LGHDT and YNNKEL (reference sequence). This CDR3 comprises 12 residues. CDR3 amino acids: CASSESGGEQYF. The DNA of the CDR3 is TGTGCCAGCAGCGAATCGGGGGGCGAGCAGTACTTC.

This clonotype was observed at least ten times. The gene calls are TRBV28 and TRBJ2-7, with D unresolved. This CDR3 is 15 amino acids long. Germline CDR1 and CDR2: MDHEN and SYDVKM. V gave up 6 bases and J gave up 7 bases, with 22 bases separating them. The CDR3 spells CASSATGLFLREQYF. Written as DNA, the CDR3 is TGTGCCAGCAGCGCTACCGGGTTATTCCTACGGGAGCAGTACTTC.

At least ten counts were recorded for this clonotype. V usage is TRBV28 and J usage is TRBJ2-7; maybe TRBD1 (6 bases). V lost 7 bases and J 0 bases, leaving 13 bases between the germline ends. This CDR3 comprises 14 residues. The germline V gene has CDR1 MDHEN and CDR2 SYDVKM. Here the CDR3 DNA reads TGTGCCAGCAAGGCAGGGGTAAACTCCTACGAGCAGTACTTC. It is translated as CASKAGVNSYEQYF.

The J gene is TRBJ2-7, the V gene TRBV5-1, with D perhaps given as TRBD1 or TRBD2 (6 bases each). The germline V and J ends were trimmed by 3 bases and 7 bases, with 14 bases remaining between them. The germline V gene has CDR1 SGHRS and CDR2 YFSETQ. The CDR3 is 13 amino acids. The CDR3 DNA is TGCGCCAGCAGCTCGGACAGCGGGTGGGAGCAGTACTTC. Its protein product is CASSSDSGWEQYF.

The V and J genes are TRBV3-1 and TRBJ2-5; D possibly corresponds to TRBD1 (5 bases). This CDR3 is 13 amino acids long. CDR1 and CDR2 from the germline V gene are LGHDT and YNNKEL (reference sequence). V lost 10 bases and J 1 base, leaving 13 bases between the germline ends. CDR3 DNA: TGTGCCATAAAGAGAACAGGCCAAGAGACCCAGTACTTC. This gives the protein CAIKRTGQETQYF.

This clonotype was detected a few times. The V gene is TRBV25-1, the J gene TRBJ1-6; 7 bases match TRBD1. In germline, CDR1 is MGHDK, CDR2 SYGVNS. The CDR3 extends over 16 amino acids. Trimming cost V 4 bases and J 5 bases; bases outside gene matches: 8. CDR3: CASSARQGIDNSPLHF. The CDR3 coding sequence is TGTGCCAGCAGTGCCAGACAGGGTATCGATAATTCACCCCTCCACTTT.

Only a few counts were recorded for this clonotype. The chain recombines TRBV9 with TRBJ2-5; D gene ambiguous. Germline V lookup: CDR1 SGDLS, CDR2 YYNGEE. Trimming left V 4 bases short and J 5 bases short, with 15 bases between. The CDR3 length is 14 residues. The DNA for the CDR3 is TGTGCCAGCAGCCCGGTAGGGATTTCGGAGACCCAGTACTTC. Protein sequence: CASSPVGISETQYF.

This clonotype was observed many times. V usage is TRBV28 and J usage is TRBJ1-2; tentatively, D is TRBD1 (5 bases). Germline V gene sequence: CDR1 MDHEN, CDR2 SYDVKM. V lost 4 bases, J lost 8 bases, and 17 bases lay in between. The CDR3 is 14 residues long. This chain's CDR3 is CASSSPGRVRGYTF. The CDR3 nucleotides read TGTGCCAGCAGTTCCCCGGGGCGCGTCCGAGGCTACACCTTC.

A few counts support this clonotype. CDR3 bases: TGTGCCAGCAGCCCAGGGGCTCGGGCGTACGAGCAGTTCTTC. Encoded protein: CASSPGARAYEQFF. The chain carries TRBV7-2 and TRBJ2-1; D might be TRBD1 (6 bases). The CDR3 loop spans 14 amino acids. Per germline, CDR1 SGHTA and CDR2 FQGNSA. V was cut by 5 bases and J by 10 bases, with 18 bases left in between.

As to this clonotype: A read error is likely here: a far larger clone is one base away. This chain links TRBV27 with TRBJ1-1; D call uncertain. The V gene lost 5 bases and the J gene lost 1 base, with 8 bases spanning the gap. The CDR3 consists of 13 residues. Germline values: CDR1 MNHEY, CDR2 SMNVEV (reference sequence). CDR3 DNA sequence: TGTGCCAGCAGTCATAACGGGAACACTGAAGCTTTCTTT. This codes for CASSHNGNTEAFF.

This clonotype was picked up a small number of times. The rearrangement uses TRBV18 and TRBJ2-7; 7 bases fit TRBD1. Losses at the gene ends were 0 bases for V and 1 base for J; bases not matched to a gene: 3. The germline V gene encodes CDR1 KGHSH and CDR2 LQKENI. The CDR3 runs 15 residues. In DNA, the CDR3 is TGTGCCAGCTCACCACCGTCCAGGGGGTCCTACGAGCAGTACTTC. This codes for CASSPPSRGSYEQYF. Based on the CDR3 plus reference TRBV18 and TRBJ2-7, the full variable domain is NAGVMQNPRHLVRRRGQEARLRCSPMKGHSHVYWYRQLPEEGLKFMVYLQKENIIDESGMPKERFSAEFPKEGPSILRIQQVVRGDSAAYFCASSPPSRGSYEQYFGPGTRLTVT.